This T cell receptor (beta chain) originates from a study of CD8+ T cells in alopecia areata (dated by TCRdb to 2017 to 2018). Regarding the study in general: The treated patients took part in an open-label pilot trial in which moderate-to-severe alopecia areata was treated with oral tofacitinib at 5 to 10 mg twice daily. Tofacitinib was administered for 6 to 18 months, and 6 months of follow-up off drug were then conducted to assess delayed response and recurrence. To study T cell clonal expansion in alopecia areata, the researchers applied high-throughput TCRbeta sequencing to both the C3H/HeJ mouse model and human patients. On the human side, TCRbeta sequencing was run on scalp tissue and on sorted CD4+ and CD8+ peripheral blood T cells from healthy controls and from alopecia areata patients with either patchy or totalis/universalis disease. Tofacitinib-treated patients had biopsies at baseline and at 4 and 24 weeks of treatment, with a later scalp biopsy in several patients. Scalp clonality was compared among normal scalp (n=4), patchy alopecia areata scalp (n=8), and alopecia totalis/universalis scalp (n=8). The RNA source kit depended on sample type: the PAXgene miRNA kit for fixed scalp, the miRNeasy kit for PBMCs, and the RNeasy kit for mouse skin. TCRbeta CDR3 regions were amplified by immunoSEQ multiplex PCR with 35 Vbeta forward and 13 Jbeta reverse primers.

Findings and caveats that apply to the study as a whole: Shared TCR sequences between patients were less evident than in mice, which may be partly attributable to HLA diversity in the patient population. Lesional scalp, especially in alopecia totalis/universalis, showed higher clonality and more expanded CD8+ clones than normal scalp, suggesting antigenic drive. Resident alphabeta T cells in normal human skin are also sequenced, complicating scalp TCR repertoire analysis, unlike mouse skin dominated by gammadelta T cells.

Points on this clone: Its antigen target is currently unknown. No per-base quality is available; no much larger clone lies one base away.

The time point label for this specimen denotes: baseline before oral tofacitinib. Lesional scalp punch biopsies and peripheral blood were obtained from alopecia areata patients. PBMCs were isolated by density centrifugation and stained for CD3, CD4 and CD8, after which CD4+ and CD8+ T cells were sorted on a FACSAria. In the germline V gene, CDR1 corresponds to MRHNA and CDR2 to SNTAGT. V and J lose 0 bases and 4 bases, and a span of 10 bases separates them. Measured from the cysteine to the phenylalanine, the CDR3 is 16 residues long. Here the CDR3 DNA is all that survives: 48 bases in frame from base 1. The protocol used for the library was the immunoSEQ multiplex PCR assay. To provide template for TCR sequencing, every sample had RNA extracted and reverse transcribed into cDNA. SuperScript III was used for first-strand cDNA synthesis, primed with a 2:1 mix of oligo-dT and random hexamers. A synthetic immune receptor repertoire was used to gauge amplification bias, and whatever bias remained was removed computationally. In the original analysis: Raw reads were preprocessed to remove errors, and CDR3 was defined according to IMGT conventions as the region from the conserved cysteine to phenylalanine. Clonality was computed as 1 minus the Shannon entropy, with the entropy normalized by log2 of the number of productive unique TCRs. Whether each scalp clone was CD4 or CD8 was inferred by checking scalp TCRbeta sequences against the CD4 and CD8 repertoires from sorted blood. Sourced from immuneACCESS, this table was stored by TCRdb with only in-frame sequences that have V and J called. A share of the clones is absent; for the studies checked, an unresolved V gene accounts for under half, and the remainder has no known explanation. V and J calls and clone size follow that table, whereas D and trimming were derived from the DNA. The sample table records some 170,000 clones; around 63% of these occur just once. The ten top clones hold around 1.8% of the sample.

The input for sequencing was CD4+ T cells sorted from blood, taken at week 0. The V and J genes are TRBV6-4 and TRBJ2-6, with TRBD2 perhaps the D gene, on 7 matching bases. The source is a human donor with alopecia areata. The CDR3 protein: CASSDSGGAGANVLTF. In nucleotide form, the sequence is TGTGCCAGCAGTGACTCTGGGGGGGCCGGGGCCAACGTCCTGACTTTC.